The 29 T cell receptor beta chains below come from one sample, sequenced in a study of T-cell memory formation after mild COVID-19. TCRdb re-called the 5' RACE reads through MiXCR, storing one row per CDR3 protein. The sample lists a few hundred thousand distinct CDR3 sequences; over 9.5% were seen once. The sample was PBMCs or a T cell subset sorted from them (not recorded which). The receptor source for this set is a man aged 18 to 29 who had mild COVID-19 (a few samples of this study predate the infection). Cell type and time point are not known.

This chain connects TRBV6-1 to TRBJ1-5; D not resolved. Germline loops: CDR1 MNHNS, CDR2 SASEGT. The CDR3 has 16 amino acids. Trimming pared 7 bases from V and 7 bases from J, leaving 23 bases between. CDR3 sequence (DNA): TGTGCCAGCACCTCAAGGGCAGACCCCATCGGGCAGCCCCAGCATTTT. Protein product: CASTSRADPIGQPQHF.

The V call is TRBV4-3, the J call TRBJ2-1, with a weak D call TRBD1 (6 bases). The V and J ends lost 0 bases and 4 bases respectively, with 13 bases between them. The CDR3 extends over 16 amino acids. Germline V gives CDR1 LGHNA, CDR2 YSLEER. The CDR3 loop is CASSQDSRQEYNEQFF. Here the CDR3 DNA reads TGCGCCAGCAGCCAAGATTCTCGACAGGAGTACAATGAGCAGTTCTTC.

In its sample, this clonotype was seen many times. CDR3 amino acids: CASTWVSLPNTGELFF. The CDR3 DNA sequence: TGTGCCAGTACCTGGGTATCGCTCCCGAACACCGGGGAGCTGTTTTTT. The chain joins TRBV19 to TRBJ2-2, with D unclear. The CDR3 contains 16 residues. V lost 7 bases and J 0 bases, leaving 15 bases between the germline ends. The germline V gene has CDR1 LNHDA and CDR2 SQIVND (reference sequence).

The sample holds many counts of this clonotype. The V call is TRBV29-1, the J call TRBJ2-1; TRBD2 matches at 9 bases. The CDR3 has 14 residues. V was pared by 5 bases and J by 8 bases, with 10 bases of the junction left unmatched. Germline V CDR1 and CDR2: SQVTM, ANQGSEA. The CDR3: CSVKEGLAKHEQFF. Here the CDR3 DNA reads TGCAGCGTTAAGGAAGGACTAGCGAAACATGAGCAGTTCTTC.

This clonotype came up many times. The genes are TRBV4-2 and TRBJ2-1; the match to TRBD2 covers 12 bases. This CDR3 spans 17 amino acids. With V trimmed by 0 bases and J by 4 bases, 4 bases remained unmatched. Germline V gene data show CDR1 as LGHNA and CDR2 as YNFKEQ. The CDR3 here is CASSQESLAGGYNEQFF. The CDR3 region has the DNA TGTGCCAGCAGCCAAGAGAGTCTAGCGGGGGGGTACAATGAGCAGTTCTTC.

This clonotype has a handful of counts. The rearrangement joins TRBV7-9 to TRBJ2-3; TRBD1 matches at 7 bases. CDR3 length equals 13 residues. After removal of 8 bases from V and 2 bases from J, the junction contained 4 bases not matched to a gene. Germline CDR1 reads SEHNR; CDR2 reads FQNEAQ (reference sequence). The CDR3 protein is CASRDRDTDTQYF. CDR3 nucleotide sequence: TGTGCCAGCCGAGACAGGGACACAGATACGCAGTATTTT. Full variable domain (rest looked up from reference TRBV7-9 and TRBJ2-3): DTGVSQNPRHKITKRGQNVTFRCDPISEHNRLYWYRQTLGQGPEFLTYFQNEAQLEKSRLLSDRFSAERPKGSFSTLEIQRTEQGDSAMYLCASRDRDTDTQYFGPGTRLTVL.

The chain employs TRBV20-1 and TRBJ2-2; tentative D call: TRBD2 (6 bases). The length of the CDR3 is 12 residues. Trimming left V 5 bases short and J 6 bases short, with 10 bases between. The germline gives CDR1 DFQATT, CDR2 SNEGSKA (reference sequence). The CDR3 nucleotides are TGCAGTGCTGTACTAGCTGCCGGGGAGCTGTTTTTT. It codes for CSAVLAAGELFF.

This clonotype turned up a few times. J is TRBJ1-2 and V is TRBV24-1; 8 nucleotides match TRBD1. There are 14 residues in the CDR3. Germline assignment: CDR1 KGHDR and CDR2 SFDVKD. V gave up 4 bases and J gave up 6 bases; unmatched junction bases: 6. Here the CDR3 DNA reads TGTGCCACCAGTGACTCGGACAGGGTGAATGGCTACACCTTC. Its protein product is CATSDSDRVNGYTF.

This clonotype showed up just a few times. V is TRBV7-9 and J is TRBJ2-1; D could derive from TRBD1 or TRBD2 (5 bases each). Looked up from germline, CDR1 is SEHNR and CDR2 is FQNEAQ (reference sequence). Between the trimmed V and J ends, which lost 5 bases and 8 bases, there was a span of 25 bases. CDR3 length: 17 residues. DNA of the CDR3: TGTGCCAGCAGCCTTGGGACCTCGCCAAAAGGGTATGATGAGCAGTTCTTC. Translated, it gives CASSLGTSPKGYDEQFF.

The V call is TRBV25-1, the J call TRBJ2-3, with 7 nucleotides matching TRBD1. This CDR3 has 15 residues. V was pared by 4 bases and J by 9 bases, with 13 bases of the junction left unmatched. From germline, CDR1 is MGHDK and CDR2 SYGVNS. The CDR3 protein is CASSGGRGTRNTQYF. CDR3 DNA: TGTGCCAGCAGTGGGGGCAGGGGGACCAGGAACACGCAGTATTTT.

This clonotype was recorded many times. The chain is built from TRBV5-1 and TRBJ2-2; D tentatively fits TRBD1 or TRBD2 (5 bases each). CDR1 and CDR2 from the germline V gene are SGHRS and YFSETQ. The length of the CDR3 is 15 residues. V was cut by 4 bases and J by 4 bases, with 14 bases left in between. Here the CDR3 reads CASSVGPTATGELFF. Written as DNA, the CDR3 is TGCGCCAGCAGCGTGGGACCGACAGCCACCGGGGAGCTGTTTTTT.

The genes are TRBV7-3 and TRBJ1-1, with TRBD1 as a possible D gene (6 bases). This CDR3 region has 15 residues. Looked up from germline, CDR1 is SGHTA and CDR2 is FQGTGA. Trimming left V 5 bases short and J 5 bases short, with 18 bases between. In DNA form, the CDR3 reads TGTGCCAGCAGCCTCGGAGGGGGGATGGTAACTGAAGCTTTCTTT. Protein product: CASSLGGGMVTEAFF.

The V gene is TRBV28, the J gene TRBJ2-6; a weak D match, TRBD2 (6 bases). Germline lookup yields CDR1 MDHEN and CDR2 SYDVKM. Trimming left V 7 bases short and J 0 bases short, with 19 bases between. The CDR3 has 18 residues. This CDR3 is CASNGRDWIYSGANVLTF. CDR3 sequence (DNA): TGTGCCAGCAACGGCCGGGACTGGATATACTCTGGGGCCAACGTCCTGACTTTC.

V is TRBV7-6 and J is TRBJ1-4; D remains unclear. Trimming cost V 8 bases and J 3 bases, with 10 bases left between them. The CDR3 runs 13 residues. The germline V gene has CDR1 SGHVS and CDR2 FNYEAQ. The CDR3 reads CASSQRANEKLFF. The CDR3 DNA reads TGTGCCAGCTCCCAAAGAGCTAATGAAAAACTGTTTTTT.

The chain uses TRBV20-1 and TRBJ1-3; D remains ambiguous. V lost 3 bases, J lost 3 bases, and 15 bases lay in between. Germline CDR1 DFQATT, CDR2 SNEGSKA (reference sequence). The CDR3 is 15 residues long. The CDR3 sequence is CSASLGLGGGNTIYF. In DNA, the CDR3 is TGCAGTGCTAGCTTGGGGTTAGGCGGTGGAAACACCATATATTTT.

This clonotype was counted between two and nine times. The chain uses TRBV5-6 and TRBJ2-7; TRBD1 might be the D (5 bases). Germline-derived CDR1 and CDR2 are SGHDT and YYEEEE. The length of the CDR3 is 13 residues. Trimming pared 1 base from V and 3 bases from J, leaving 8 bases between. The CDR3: CASSLPQGYEQYV. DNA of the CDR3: TGTGCCAGCAGCTTGCCCCAGGGCTACGAGCAGTACGTC.

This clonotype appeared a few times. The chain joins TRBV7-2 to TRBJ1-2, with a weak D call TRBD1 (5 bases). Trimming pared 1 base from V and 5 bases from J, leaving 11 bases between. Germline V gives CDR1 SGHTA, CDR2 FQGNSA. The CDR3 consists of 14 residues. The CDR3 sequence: CASSLVGTGYGYTF. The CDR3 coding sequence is TGTGCCAGCAGCTTAGTAGGGACCGGGTATGGCTACACCTTC.

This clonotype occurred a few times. As DNA, the CDR3 is TGTGCCAGCAGCCGAACAACCTTGAACACTGAAGCTTTCTTT. Its translation: CASSRTTLNTEAFF. The chain joins TRBV5-6 to TRBJ1-1; D gene unclear. The CDR3 contains 14 residues. With 4 bases removed from V and 0 bases from J, the gap between germline ends came to 10 bases. CDR1 SGHDT and CDR2 YYEEEE come from the germline V gene.

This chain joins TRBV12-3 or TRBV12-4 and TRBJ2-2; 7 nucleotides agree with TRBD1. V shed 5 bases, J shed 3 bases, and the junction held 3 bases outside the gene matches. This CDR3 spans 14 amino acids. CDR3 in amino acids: CASSVDRDTGELFF. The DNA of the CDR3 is TGTGCCAGCAGTGTCGACAGGGACACCGGGGAGCTGTTTTTT.

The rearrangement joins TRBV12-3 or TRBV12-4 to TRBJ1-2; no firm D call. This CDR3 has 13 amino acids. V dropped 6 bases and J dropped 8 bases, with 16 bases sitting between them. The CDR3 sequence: CASRLQRFGGYTF. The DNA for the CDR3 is TGTGCCAGCAGACTACAGCGCTTCGGGGGCTACACCTTC.

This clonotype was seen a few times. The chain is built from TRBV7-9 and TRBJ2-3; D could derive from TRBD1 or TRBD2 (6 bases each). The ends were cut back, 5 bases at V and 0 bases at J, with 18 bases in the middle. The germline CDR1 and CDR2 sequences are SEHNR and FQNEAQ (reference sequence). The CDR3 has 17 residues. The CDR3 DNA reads TGTGCCAGCAGCCAGGGGATCGGGGGTCTAAGCACAGATACGCAGTATTTT. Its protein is CASSQGIGGLSTDTQYF.

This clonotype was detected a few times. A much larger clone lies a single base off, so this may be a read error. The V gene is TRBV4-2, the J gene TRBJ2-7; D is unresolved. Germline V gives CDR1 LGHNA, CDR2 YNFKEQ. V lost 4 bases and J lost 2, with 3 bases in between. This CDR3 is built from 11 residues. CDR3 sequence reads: CASSPPYEQYF. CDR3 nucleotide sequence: TGTGCCAGCAGCCCCCCCTACGAGCAGTACTTC.

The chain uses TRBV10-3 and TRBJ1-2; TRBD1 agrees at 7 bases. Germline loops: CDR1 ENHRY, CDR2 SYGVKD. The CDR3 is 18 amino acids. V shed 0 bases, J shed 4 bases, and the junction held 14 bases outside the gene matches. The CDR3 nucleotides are TGTGCCATCAGTGAGTCTAGAGGGGGCTCGAACTCGGGCTATGGCTACACCTTC. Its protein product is CAISESRGGSNSGYGYTF.

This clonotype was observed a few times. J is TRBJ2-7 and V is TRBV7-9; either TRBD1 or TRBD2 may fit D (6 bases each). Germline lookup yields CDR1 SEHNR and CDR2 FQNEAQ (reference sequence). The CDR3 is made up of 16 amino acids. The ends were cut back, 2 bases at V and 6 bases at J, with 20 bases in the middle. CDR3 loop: CASSLTRQGRGGEQYF. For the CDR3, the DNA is TGTGCCAGCAGCTTAACCCGACAAGGCAGGGGAGGCGAGCAGTACTTC.

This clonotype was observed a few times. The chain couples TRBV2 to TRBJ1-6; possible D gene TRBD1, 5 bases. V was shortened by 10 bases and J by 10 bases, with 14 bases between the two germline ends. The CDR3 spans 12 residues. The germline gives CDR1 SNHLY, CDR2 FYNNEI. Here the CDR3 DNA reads TGTGCCACCCGGGGGTTAGGCTCACCCCTCCACTTT. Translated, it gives CATRGLGSPLHF.

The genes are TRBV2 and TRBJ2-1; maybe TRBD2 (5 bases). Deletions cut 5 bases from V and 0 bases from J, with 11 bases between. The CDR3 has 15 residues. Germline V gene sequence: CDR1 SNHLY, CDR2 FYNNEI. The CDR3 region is CASSLYRGSYNEQFF. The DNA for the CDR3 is TGTGCCAGCAGTTTGTACCGGGGCTCCTACAATGAGCAGTTCTTC.

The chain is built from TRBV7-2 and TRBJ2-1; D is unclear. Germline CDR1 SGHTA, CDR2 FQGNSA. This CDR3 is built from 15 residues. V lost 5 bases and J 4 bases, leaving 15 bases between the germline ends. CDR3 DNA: TGTGCCAGCAGCCCAGGAGCAGCTGAGTACAATGAGCAGTTCTTC. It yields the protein CASSPGAAEYNEQFF.

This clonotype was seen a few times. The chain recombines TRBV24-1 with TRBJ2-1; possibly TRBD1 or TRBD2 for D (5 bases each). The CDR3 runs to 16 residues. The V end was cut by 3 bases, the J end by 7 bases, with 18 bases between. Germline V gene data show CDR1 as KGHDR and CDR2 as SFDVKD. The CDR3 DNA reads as TGTGCCACCAGTGATCTCGGGACCCTGAAAATTAATGAGCAGTTCTTC. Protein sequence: CATSDLGTLKINEQFF.

In DNA, the CDR3 is TGCGCCAGCAGCCAAGACGCAAGGTCTAACTATGGCTACACCTTC. This translates into CASSQDARSNYGYTF. V and J are TRBV4-3 and TRBJ1-2; D gene uncertain. V was pared by 0 bases and J by 0 bases, with 8 bases between. The CDR3 has 15 residues. Germline CDR1 is LGHNA and CDR2 is YSLEER.